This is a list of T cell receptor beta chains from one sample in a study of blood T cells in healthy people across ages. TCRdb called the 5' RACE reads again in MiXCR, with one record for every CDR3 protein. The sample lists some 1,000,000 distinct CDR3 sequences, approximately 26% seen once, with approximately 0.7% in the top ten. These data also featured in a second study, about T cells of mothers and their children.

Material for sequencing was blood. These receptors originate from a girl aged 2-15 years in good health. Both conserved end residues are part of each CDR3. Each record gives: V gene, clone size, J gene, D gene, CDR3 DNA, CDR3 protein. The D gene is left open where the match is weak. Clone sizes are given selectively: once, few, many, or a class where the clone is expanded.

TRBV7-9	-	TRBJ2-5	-	TGTGCCAGCAGCTCGACAGGCGTGGAGGGTTGGACCCAGTACTTC	CASSSTGVEGWTQYF
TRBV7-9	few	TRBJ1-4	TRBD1	TGTGCCAGCAGTTACCAACCCGGGACAGGGGATGAAAAACTGTTTTTT	CASSYQPGTGDEKLFF
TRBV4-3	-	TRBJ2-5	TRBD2	TGCGCCAGCAGCCAAGGGAAGACTAGCGGGACCCAGTACTTC	CASSQGKTSGTQYF
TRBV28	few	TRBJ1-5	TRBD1	TGTGCCAGCAGTTTTTTTGACAGGGACGATCAGCCCCAGCATTTT	CASSFFDRDDQPQHF
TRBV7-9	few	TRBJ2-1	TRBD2	TGTGCCAGCAGCCAAGCGGGAGTGGGGCGCAATGAGCAGTTCTTC	CASSQAGVGRNEQFF
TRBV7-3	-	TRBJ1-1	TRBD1	TGTGCCAGCAGCTCCAAAACAGGGGCAACTGAAGCTTTCTTT	CASSSKTGATEAFF
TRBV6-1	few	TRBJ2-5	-	TGTGCCAGCAGCGGTACTCGTCGGGAGACCCAGTACTTC	CASSGTRRETQYF
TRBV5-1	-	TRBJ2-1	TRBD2	TGCGCCAACAGCTCCAAGGGACTAGCAGTGGGCGAGCAGTTCTTC	CANSSKGLAVGEQFF
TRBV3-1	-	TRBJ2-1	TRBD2	TGTGCCAGCAGCCAAGCGTATCGGCGGGGGGGGATCCGACCCTACAATGAGCAGTTCTTC	CASSQAYRRGGIRPYNEQFF
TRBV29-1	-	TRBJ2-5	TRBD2	TGCAGCGTTGACCGGTCCAGCGGGAGGTGGGAGACCCAGTACTTC	CSVDRSSGRWETQYF
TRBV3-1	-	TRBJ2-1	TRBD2	TGTGCCAGCAGCCCGCCGAGCGGGAGTGCCTACAATGAGCAGTTCTTC	CASSPPSGSAYNEQFF
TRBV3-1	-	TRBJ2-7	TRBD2	TGTGCCAGCAGCCTCGCGACTAGCGGAAATACGATGTACGAGCAGTACTTC	CASSLATSGNTMYEQYF
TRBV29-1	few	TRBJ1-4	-	TGCAGCGTTGAAGATCAGGGTGCAACTAATGAAAAACTGTTTTTT	CSVEDQGATNEKLFF
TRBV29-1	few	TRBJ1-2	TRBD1	TGCAGCGTCGCCACAGGGGGCGGCTATGGCTACACCTTC	CSVATGGGYGYTF
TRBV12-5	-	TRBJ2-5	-	TGTGCTGGATACCCCAAGTGGGGGGAGACCCAGTACTTC	CAGYPKWGETQYF
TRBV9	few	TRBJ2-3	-	TGTGCCAGCAGAAAGGAGCCGACAGATACGCAGTATTTT	CASRKEPTDTQYF
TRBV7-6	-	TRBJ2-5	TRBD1	TGTGCCAGCAGCTTAGTCCGGATAACAGGGGGCGCTTCCATCGAGACCCAGTACTTC	CASSLVRITGGASIETQYF
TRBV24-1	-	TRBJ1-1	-	TGTGCCACCAGTGCTGGGGGACAGAACACTGAAGCTTTCTTT	CATSAGGQNTEAFF
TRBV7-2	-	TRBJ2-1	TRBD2	TGTGCCAGCAGCTCACCGTCTAGCGGGAGCTTAAATGAGCAGTTCTTC	CASSSPSSGSLNEQFF
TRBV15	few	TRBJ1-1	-	TGTGCCACCAGCAGAGAGGTGAACAGATTGAACACTGAAACTTTCTTT	CATSREVNRLNTETFF
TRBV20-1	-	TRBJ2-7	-	TGCAGTGCTAGTTATGGGGGACCCTACGAGCAGTACTTC	CSASYGGPYEQYF
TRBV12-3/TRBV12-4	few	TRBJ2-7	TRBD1	TGTGCCAGCAGCCCGGACAGGTCGGGCGAGCAGTACTTC	CASSPDRSGEQYF
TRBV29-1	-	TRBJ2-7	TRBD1	TGCAGCGTCGAAGAAGGGACAGGGGGCGAAGGGGAGCAGTACTTC	CSVEEGTGGEGEQYF
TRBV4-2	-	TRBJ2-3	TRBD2	TGTGCCAGCAGCCAAGCCGGGACTAGCGGGTTACATACGCAGTATTTT	CASSQAGTSGLHTQYF
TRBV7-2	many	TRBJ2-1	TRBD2	TGTGCCAGCAGCTTACTAGCGGGGGTTTACAATGAGCAGTTCTTC	CASSLLAGVYNEQFF
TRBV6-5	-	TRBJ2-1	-	TGTGCCAGCAGCTACCCCGGGGGCCTTGAGCAGTTCTTC	CASSYPGGLEQFF
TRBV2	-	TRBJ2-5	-	TGTGCCAGCACACAGCCTCAAGGTTTGAAGACCCAGTACTTC	CASTQPQGLKTQYF
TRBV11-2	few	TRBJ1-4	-	TGTGCCAGCAGGTCTCGGGAGGGGAACGAAAAACTGTTTTTT	CASRSREGNEKLFF
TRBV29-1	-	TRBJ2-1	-	TGCAGCGTTTATTATAATGAGCAGTTCTTC	CSVYYNEQFF
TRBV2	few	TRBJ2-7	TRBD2	TGTGCCAGCAGGCGGGGGGACTCCTACGAGCAGTACTTC	CASRRGDSYEQYF
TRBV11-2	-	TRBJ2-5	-	TGTGCCAGCAGATTATGGGGAGAGACCCAGTACTTC	CASRLWGETQYF
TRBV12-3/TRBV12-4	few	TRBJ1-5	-	TGTGCCAGCAGTGCCCTTTCAAGCAATCAGCCCCAGCATTTT	CASSALSSNQPQHF
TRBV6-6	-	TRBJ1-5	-	TGTGCCAGCAGTTACCAGACTAATCAGCCCCAGCATTTT	CASSYQTNQPQHF
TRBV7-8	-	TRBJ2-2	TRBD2	TGTGCCAGCAGCTTAATAGTATTAGCGGGAGGAGTCGGGGAGCTGTTTTTT	CASSLIVLAGGVGELFF
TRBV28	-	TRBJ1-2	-	TGTGCCAGCAGCTATCACATTTGGGAAACTGGCTACACCTTC	CASSYHIWETGYTF
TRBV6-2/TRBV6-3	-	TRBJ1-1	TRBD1	TGTGCCAGCAGTCCCTACCAGGGGGCGAAAGCTTTCTTT	CASSPYQGAKAFF
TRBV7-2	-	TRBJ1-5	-	TGTGCCAGCAGCTTGGGGGCTGTTCAGCCCCAGCATTTT	CASSLGAVQPQHF
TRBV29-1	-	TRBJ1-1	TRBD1	TGCAGCGTCTTGAGGACAGGGGGGGACACTGAAGCTTTCTTT	CSVLRTGGDTEAFF
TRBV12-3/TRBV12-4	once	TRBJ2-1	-	TGTGCCAGCAGTCCGCTAGATGGGGGAGTGAGCGATGAGCAGTTCTTC	CASSPLDGGVSDEQFF
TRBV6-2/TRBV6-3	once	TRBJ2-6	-	TGTGCCAGCAGTTTTTGGGGAATCGGCTCTGGGGCCAACGTCCTGACTTTC	CASSFWGIGSGANVLTF
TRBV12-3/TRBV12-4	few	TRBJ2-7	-	TGTGCCAGCAGCCACGACCTCGGATTCTCCTACGAGCAGTACTTC	CASSHDLGFSYEQYF
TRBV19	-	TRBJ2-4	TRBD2	TGTGCCAGTTCGGACGGGGGGAAGGCCAAAAACATTCAGTACTTC	CASSDGGKAKNIQYF
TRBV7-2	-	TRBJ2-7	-	TGTGCCAGCAGCTTAGCGGGCTACGCGGGCTACGAGCAGTACTTC	CASSLAGYAGYEQYF
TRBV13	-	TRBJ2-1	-	TGTGCCAGCAGCTTCGATAGCGGAGCCAATGAGCAGTTCTTC	CASSFDSGANEQFF
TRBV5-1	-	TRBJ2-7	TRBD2	TGCGCCAGCAGCTTGCCTGGCGGGAGTCGAAACGAGCAGTACTTC	CASSLPGGSRNEQYF
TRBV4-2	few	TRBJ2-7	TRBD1	TGTGCCAGCAGCCAAGAAGGGGGCTACTACGAGCAGTACTTC	CASSQEGGYYEQYF
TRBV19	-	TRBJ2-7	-	TGTGCCAGTAGTATAGCGGGGGAGCTCGAGCAGTACTTC	CASSIAGELEQYF
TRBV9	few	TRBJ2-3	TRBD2	TGTGCCAGCAGCGTTGGGACTACCAGCACAGATACGCAGTATTTT	CASSVGTTSTDTQYF
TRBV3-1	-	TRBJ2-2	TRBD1	TGTGCCAGCAGCCCGACGGGACAGGGGGGCAACACCGGGGAGCTGTTTTTT	CASSPTGQGGNTGELFF